The 27 T cell receptor beta chains below were found in one sample sequenced in a study of shared clonotypes between healthy human individuals. Clones were sequenced by immunoSEQ multiplex PCR, and TCRdb holds only the in-frame ones, with some missing. The profile shows about 1.5 million clones, roughly 96% of them singletons. The material sequenced was naive CD4+ T cells sorted from blood. The subset was: CD45RA+ positively selected. The receptors originated from a man aged 30 to 39 in good health.

The rearrangement links TRBV5-1 to TRBJ2-4; 9 bases are shared with TRBD1. V lost 0 bases and J lost 8; bases outside the gene matches: 9. Looked up from germline, CDR1 is SGHRS and CDR2 is YFSETQ. The CDR3 covers 16 residues. This chain's CDR3 is CASSLGFGTGIDIQYF. In nucleotides, the CDR3 is TGCGCCAGCAGCTTGGGATTTGGGACAGGGATAGACATTCAGTACTTC.

CDR3 DNA: TGTGCCAGCTCTTCTGGGGCCAACGTCCTGACTTTC. Translating gives CASSSGANVLTF. This rearrangement joins TRBV6-1 to TRBJ2-6; D is unresolved. Germline V gene lookup returns CDR1 MNHNS and CDR2 SASEGT. This CDR3 comprises 12 residues. The V and J ends lost 8 bases and 1 base respectively, with 3 bases between them.

The J gene is TRBJ2-3, the V gene TRBV5-6; D gene uncertain. Germline assignment: CDR1 SGHDT and CDR2 YYEEEE. With 4 bases removed from V and 3 bases from J, the gap between germline ends came to 18 bases. CDR3 size: 16 residues. As DNA, the CDR3 is TGTGCCAGCAGCCCCCAGGTCGGGCGTCTAACAGATACGCAGTATTTT. It encodes CASSPQVGRLTDTQYF.

This chain connects TRBV11-2 to TRBJ2-7; 7 positions agree with TRBD1. Germline-derived CDR1 and CDR2 are SGHAT and FQNNGV. The CDR3 spans 13 residues. J was trimmed by 6 bases and V by 5 bases; bases with no gene match: 7. Written as DNA, the CDR3 is TGTGCCAGCAGCCACGGACAGGTAGGCGAGCAGTACTTC. It is translated as CASSHGQVGEQYF.

This clone was counted a single time. Other DNA sequences of this sample code for an identical CDR3. J is TRBJ2-3 and V is TRBV7-6; D perhaps matches TRBD2 (5 bases). Germline CDR1 SGHVS, CDR2 FNYEAQ. V was cut by 6 bases and J by 4 bases, with 11 bases left in between. This CDR3 spans 13 amino acids. The CDR3 reads CASSREGADTQYF. DNA for the CDR3: TGTGCCAGCAGTCGAGAGGGCGCAGATACGCAGTATTTT. Full variable domain (rest looked up from reference TRBV7-6 and TRBJ2-3): GAGVSQSPRYKVTKRGQDVALRCDPISGHVSLYWYRQALGQGPEFLTYFNYEAQQDKSGLPNDRFSAERPEGSISTLTIQRTEQRDSAMYRCASSREGADTQYFGPGTRLTVL.

The genes are TRBV6-5 and TRBJ1-4; no reliable D call. V was shortened by 5 bases and J by 7 bases, with 8 bases between the two germline ends. The CDR3 has 12 residues. Germline V gene data show CDR1 as MNHEY and CDR2 as SVGAGI. In nucleotides, the CDR3 is TGTGCCAGCAGTCGACGGGGTGAAAAACTGTTTTTT. Residues: CASSRRGEKLFF.

The chain joins TRBV19 to TRBJ2-7, with D unclear. The CDR3 sequence is 11 residues long. Trimming removed 10 bases from V and 3 bases from J, with 10 bases in between. In germline, CDR1 is LNHDA, CDR2 SQIVND (reference sequence). CDR3 loop: CATRRNYEQYF. The CDR3 DNA reads TGTGCCACCCGAAGAAACTACGAGCAGTACTTC.

This chain uses TRBV25-1 with TRBJ2-3, with D maybe TRBD1 (6 bases). The germline V gene has CDR1 MGHDK and CDR2 SYGVNS. This CDR3 has 14 residues. Trimming stripped 4 bases from V and 1 base from J, with 9 bases between. The CDR3 DNA is TGTGCCAGCAGTGTGCCAGGGGGCACAGATACGCAGTATTTT. Protein product: CASSVPGGTDTQYF.

The rearrangement joins TRBV11-2 to TRBJ2-7, with TRBD1 as a possible D gene (5 bases). There are 13 residues in the CDR3. V lost 3 bases and J 3 bases, leaving 9 bases between the germline ends. Germline-derived CDR1 and CDR2 are SGHAT and FQNNGV. CDR3 in DNA: TGTGCCAGCAGCTTCGGCAGGGACTACGAGCAGTACTTC. This sequence encodes CASSFGRDYEQYF.

This clone was found once. The gene calls are TRBV29-1 and TRBJ1-4, with unresolved D. The CDR3 loop spans 11 amino acids. The germline V gene encodes CDR1 SQVTM and CDR2 ANQGSEA. Trimming removed 6 bases at V and 1 base at J, with 3 bases between. CDR3 in amino acids: CSVLTNEKLFF. The CDR3 DNA sequence: TGCAGCGTCCTAACTAATGAAAAACTGTTTTTT.

The chain joins TRBV5-1 to TRBJ2-1, with 14 positions matching TRBD2. Germline V lookup: CDR1 SGHRS, CDR2 YFSETQ. The CDR3 is 16 amino acids. V lost 2 bases to trimming and J lost 8 bases; unmatched junction nucleotides: 6. The CDR3 is CASSLRLAGGTHEQFF. The CDR3, as DNA: TGCGCCAGCAGCTTAAGACTAGCGGGAGGGACGCATGAGCAGTTCTTC.

This chain uses TRBV5-1 with TRBJ2-7; D tentatively reads TRBD1 or TRBD2 (5 bases each). The CDR3 extends over 14 amino acids. CDR1 SGHRS and CDR2 YFSETQ come from the germline V gene. Trimming cost V 0 bases and J 2 bases, with 9 bases left between them. The CDR3 DNA sequence: TGCGCCAGCAGCTTGGATGAGGGGACCTACGAGCAGTACTTC. Translating it yields CASSLDEGTYEQYF.

Comments on this clone: The same CDR3 also results from other DNA sequences found in this sample. The J gene is TRBJ2-7, the V gene TRBV5-4; D unclear. Per germline, CDR1 SGHNT and CDR2 YYREEE (reference sequence). The ends were cut back, 1 base at V and 0 bases at J, with 5 bases in the middle. This CDR3 is 13 amino acids long. As DNA, the CDR3 is TGTGCCAGCAGCTTGTCTACCTCCTACGAGCAGTACTTC. Translation gives CASSLSTSYEQYF.

This chain uses TRBV11-3 with TRBJ2-3, with 8 bases matching TRBD2. The germline CDR1 and CDR2 sequences are SGHNT and YENEEA. The CDR3 has 18 amino acids. V was pared by 5 bases and J by 4 bases, with 17 bases of the junction left unmatched. CDR3 sequence reads: CASSKGGWGLEDPDTQYF. In nucleotides, the CDR3 is TGTGCCAGCAGCAAAGGGGGGTGGGGACTAGAAGATCCAGATACGCAGTATTTT.

J is TRBJ2-1 and V is TRBV19, with a weak D call TRBD2 (5 bases). The germline V gene has CDR1 LNHDA and CDR2 SQIVND (reference sequence). Trimming took 3 bases from V and 4 from J, leaving 13 bases between them. This CDR3 comprises 15 residues. In DNA form, the CDR3 reads TGTGCCAGTAGTATCGCTAGCACCTTTTACAATGAGCAGTTCTTC. Translating it yields CASSIASTFYNEQFF.

The V call is TRBV6-5, the J call TRBJ2-2; the D gene could be TRBD1 or TRBD2 (5 bases each). The CDR3 has 14 residues. Per the germline V gene, CDR1 is MNHEY and CDR2 is SVGAGI. The V end was cut by 4 bases, the J end by 5 bases, with 11 bases between. CDR3 coding DNA: TGTGCCAGCAGTTCGAGGGGCGCGACCGGGGAGCTGTTTTTT. This gives the protein CASSSRGATGELFF.

The J gene is TRBJ2-7, the V gene TRBV5-1; tentatively, D is TRBD2 (5 bases). V lost 4 bases and J lost 6, with 17 bases in between. CDR3 length: 14 amino acids. Per germline, CDR1 SGHRS and CDR2 YFSETQ. The CDR3: CASSLSGAEGEQYF. The CDR3 DNA reads TGCGCCAGCAGCCTGTCGGGCGCAGAGGGCGAGCAGTACTTC. Full variable domain (outside the CDR3, taken from reference TRBV5-1 and TRBJ2-7): KAGVTQTPRYLIKTRGQQVTLSCSPISGHRSVSWYQQTPGQGLQFLFEYFSETQRNKGNFPGRFSGRQFSNSRSEMNVSTLELGDSALYLCASSLSGAEGEQYFGPGTRLTVT.

The V call is TRBV5-4, the J call TRBJ2-1; TRBD2 agrees at 9 bases. The CDR3 is made up of 16 amino acids. V shed 3 bases and J 4 bases; nucleotides not matched to a gene: 8. CDR1 is SGHNT, CDR2 YYREEE, per germline (reference sequence). The CDR3 region is CASSSPGGRAYNEQFF. The CDR3 DNA reads as TGTGCCAGCAGCTCCCCTGGCGGGAGGGCATACAATGAGCAGTTCTTC.

The gene calls are TRBV29-1 and TRBJ2-5, with 7 positions matching TRBD2. This CDR3 is built from 15 residues. The ends lost 2 bases at V and 6 bases at J; junction bases unmatched: 12. Germline-derived CDR1 and CDR2 are SQVTM and ANQGSEA. The CDR3 spells CSVERDGREPKTQYF. DNA for the CDR3: TGCAGCGTTGAACGGGACGGGCGGGAGCCGAAGACCCAGTACTTC.

This clone was seen only a few times. The chain couples TRBV7-2 to TRBJ2-7; D is unresolved. CDR1 and CDR2 (germline): SGHTA, FQGNSA. The CDR3 runs 13 residues. V was pared by 1 base and J by 7 bases, with 11 bases between. The chain's CDR3 is CASSLDRLSEQYF. The CDR3 DNA sequence: TGTGCCAGCAGCTTAGACCGACTGTCAGAGCAGTACTTC.

The chain's CDR3 is CAISVREGTGELFF. The CDR3 DNA is TGTGCCATCAGTGTTCGGGAGGGCACCGGGGAGCTGTTTTTT. The genes are TRBV10-3 and TRBJ2-2, with 8 bases aligning to TRBD2. The CDR3 covers 14 residues. V dropped 4 bases and J dropped 4; count of bases not matched to a gene: 2. Germline V gene lookup returns CDR1 ENHRY and CDR2 SYGVKD.

The chain combines TRBV19 with TRBJ2-7; D remains unclear. Trimming removed 1 base at V and 2 bases at J, with 9 bases between. The germline V gene has CDR1 LNHDA and CDR2 SQIVND (reference sequence). This CDR3 region has 14 residues. The CDR3 is CASSIGPGAYEQYF. The CDR3 DNA follows: TGTGCCAGTAGTATAGGTCCCGGAGCCTACGAGCAGTACTTC.

This rearrangement joins TRBV27 to TRBJ2-5; D remains ambiguous. V was pared by 6 bases and J by 0 bases, with 14 bases between. This CDR3 is built from 15 residues. Germline assignment: CDR1 MNHEY and CDR2 SMNVEV (reference sequence). The DNA of the CDR3 is TGTGCCAGCAGATTCTGGTCGACGGACCAAGAGACCCAGTACTTC. Its translation: CASRFWSTDQETQYF.

CDR3 DNA sequence: TGTGCCAGCAGCGTAGCGCCGGGTGGAGGGACATCCGAGCAGTACTTC. This encodes CASSVAPGGGTSEQYF. The rearrangement links TRBV9 to TRBJ2-7, with D perhaps being TRBD1 or TRBD2 (6 bases each). Germline CDR1 and CDR2: SGDLS and YYNGEE. There are 16 residues in the CDR3. V was clipped by 0 bases and J by 6 bases, with 19 bases between them.

The chain recombines TRBV6-5 with TRBJ2-7; D not resolved. The CDR3 totals 15 residues. V was trimmed by 7 bases and J by 1 base, leaving 17 bases between them. The germline gives CDR1 MNHEY, CDR2 SVGAGI. CDR3 in amino acids: CASTPYKGGSYEQYF. CDR3 bases: TGTGCCAGCACCCCATATAAGGGTGGGTCCTACGAGCAGTACTTC.

The rearrangement links TRBV19 to TRBJ2-7, with D unclear. The CDR3 is 13 residues long. In germline, CDR1 is LNHDA, CDR2 SQIVND (reference sequence). The ends were cut back, 3 bases at V and 2 bases at J, with 8 bases in the middle. CDR3: CASSISITYEQYF. The CDR3 DNA sequence: TGTGCCAGTAGTATCTCAATCACCTACGAGCAGTACTTC.

The chain combines TRBV5-1 with TRBJ2-2; 7 nucleotides agree with TRBD2. V lost 3 bases to trimming and J lost 6 bases; unmatched junction nucleotides: 17. The CDR3 runs 18 residues. CDR1 SGHRS and CDR2 YFSETQ come from the germline V gene. The CDR3 DNA sequence: TGCGCCAGCAGCTCTATCAGCGGGACGCTTTCTGTCTCCGGGGAGCTGTTTTTT. Encoded protein: CASSSISGTLSVSGELFF.